This T cell receptor (beta chain) was captured in a study of T cell clusters in autoimmune cytopenias. Whole-study context: The median distinct TRB clonotype count was approximately 2,500 per sample, from a median about 54,000 reads.

Whole-study findings and limits: Physiological T cell clusters of healthy donors were apparently absent in primary autoimmune cytopenia patients. TRB repertoire shifts in secondary cytopenia and chronic lymphocytic leukemia mostly reflected lymphoma, not autoimmunity.

The CDR3 covers 11 residues. Germline CDR1 and CDR2: ENHRY and SYGVKD. This clonotype is classed as medium-sized by frequency. As yet, its antigen is unknown. TRB amplification used 200 to 250 ng of peripheral blood genomic DNA. TRB rearrangements were amplified by touch-down multiplex PCR with mixed TRB-A/B primers. For each CDR3 protein, TCRdb gives one entry from its re-call of the multiplex PCR reads, without DNA. The sample totals fewer than 3,500 distinct CDR3 sequences. Sequences were obtained from peripheral blood. The chain employs TRBV10-3 and TRBJ1-4. The clonotype comes from a human donor with an autoimmune cytopenia or autoimmune hepatitis (not recorded which). CDR3 sequence reads: CAISDGEKLFF.